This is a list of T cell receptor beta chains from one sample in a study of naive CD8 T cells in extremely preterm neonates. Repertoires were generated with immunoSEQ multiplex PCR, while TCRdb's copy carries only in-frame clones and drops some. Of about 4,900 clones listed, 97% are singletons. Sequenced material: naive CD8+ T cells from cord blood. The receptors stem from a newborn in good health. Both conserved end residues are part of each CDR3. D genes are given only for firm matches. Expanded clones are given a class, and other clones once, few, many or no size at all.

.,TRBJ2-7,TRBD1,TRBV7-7,CASSLATPGTGRHEQYF,TGTGCTAGCAGCTTAGCAACCCCCGGGACAGGGAGACACGAGCAGTACTTC
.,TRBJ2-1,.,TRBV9,CASKSDNEQFF,TGTGCCAGCAAATCGGACAATGAGCAGTTCTTC
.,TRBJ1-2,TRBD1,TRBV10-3,CAISDRQGENYGYTF,TGTGCCATCAGTGATAGACAGGGGGAGAACTATGGCTACACCTTC
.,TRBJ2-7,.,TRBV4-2,CASSPQTGTYEQYF,TGTGCCAGCAGCCCCCAGACAGGAACCTACGAGCAGTACTTC
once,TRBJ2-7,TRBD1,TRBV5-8,CASSSPPGGFGYEQYF,TGTGCCAGCAGCTCGCCTCCAGGGGGCTTTGGGTACGAGCAGTACTTC
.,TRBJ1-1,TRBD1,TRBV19,CASRTDRLNTEAFF,TGTGCCAGTAGGACGGACAGGTTGAACACTGAAGCTTTCTTT
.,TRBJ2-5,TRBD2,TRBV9,CASSREGLAGGQETQYF,TGTGCCAGCAGCCGAGAGGGACTAGCGGGAGGTCAAGAGACCCAGTACTTC
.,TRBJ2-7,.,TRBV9,CASSVGISYEQYF,TGTGCCAGCAGCGTAGGTATCAGCTACGAGCAGTACTTC
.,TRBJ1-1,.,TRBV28,CASSFWGAEAFF,TGTGCCAGCAGTTTCTGGGGGGCTGAAGCTTTCTTT
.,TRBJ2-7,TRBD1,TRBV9,CAGPTLGTGHLAPPYEQYF,TGTGCCGGCCCCACTTTGGGGACAGGGCACCTAGCGCCCCCCTACGAGCAGTACTTC
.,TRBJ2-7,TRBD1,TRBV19,CASSTGQAAYEQYF,TGTGCCAGTAGTACAGGACAGGCCGCCTACGAGCAGTACTTC
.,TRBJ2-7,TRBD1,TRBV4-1,CASSHGTGSYEQYF,TGCGCCAGCAGCCATGGGACAGGTTCCTACGAGCAGTACTTC
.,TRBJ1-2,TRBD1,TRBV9,CASSVGTGGYGYTF,TGTGCCAGCAGCGTAGGGACAGGGGGCTATGGCTACACCTTC
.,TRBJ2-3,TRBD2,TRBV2,CASSDRSGRTDTQYF,TGTGCCAGCAGTGATAGGAGCGGGAGGACAGATACGCAGTATTTT
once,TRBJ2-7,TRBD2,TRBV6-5,CASSYGTSGDYEQYF,TGTGCCAGCAGTTACGGGACTAGCGGGGACTACGAGCAGTACTTC
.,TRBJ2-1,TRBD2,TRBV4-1,CASSPPGLAGYEQFF,TGCGCCAGCAGCCCACCGGGACTAGCGGGATATGAGCAGTTCTTC
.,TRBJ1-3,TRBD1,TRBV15,CATSRALTGAGNTIYF,TGTGCCACCAGCAGAGCCTTGACAGGGGCGGGAAACACCATATATTTT
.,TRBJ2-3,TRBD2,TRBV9,CASSGTSGGTDTQYF,TGTGCCAGCAGCGGGACTAGCGGGGGCACAGATACGCAGTATTTT
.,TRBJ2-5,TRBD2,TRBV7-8,CASSLFGGSQETQYF,TGTGCCAGCAGCTTATTCGGCGGGAGCCAAGAGACCCAGTACTTC
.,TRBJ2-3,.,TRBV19,CAPSYTDTQYF,TGTGCCCCCTCCTACACAGATACGCAGTATTTT
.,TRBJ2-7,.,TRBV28,CASSLGRQTFSYEQYF,TGTGCCAGCAGTTTAGGGCGCCAAACCTTCTCCTACGAGCAGTACTTC
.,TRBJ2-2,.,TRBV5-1,CASSSGTGELFF,TGCGCCAGCAGCTCAGGCACCGGGGAGCTGTTTTTT
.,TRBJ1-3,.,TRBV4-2,CASSQGAAGNTIYF,TGTGCCAGCAGCCAAGGTGCGGCTGGAAACACCATATATTTT
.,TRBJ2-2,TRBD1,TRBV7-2,CASIRLSLQGAPTGELFF,TGTGCCAGCATCCGCTTGTCCCTACAGGGGGCACCCACCGGGGAGCTGTTTTTT
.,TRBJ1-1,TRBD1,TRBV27,CASSLSGQGVLNTEAFF,TGTGCCAGCAGTTTATCGGGACAGGGGGTTTTGAACACTGAAGCTTTCTTT
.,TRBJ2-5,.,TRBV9,CASSVLSRESETQYF,TGTGCCAGCAGCGTCCTTAGTCGGGAGAGTGAGACCCAGTACTTC
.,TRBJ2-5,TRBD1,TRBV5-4,CASSILDRGDQETQYF,TGTGCCAGCAGCATATTGGACAGGGGAGACCAAGAGACCCAGTACTTC
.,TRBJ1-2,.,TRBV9,CASSVGTGKLNYGYTF,TGTGCCAGCAGCGTAGGAACAGGGAAACTTAACTATGGCTACACCTTC
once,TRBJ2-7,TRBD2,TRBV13,CASRSSGRGEQYF,TGTGCCAGCAGGTCTAGCGGGAGGGGCGAGCAGTACTTC
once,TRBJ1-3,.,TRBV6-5,CASSYSRDIGNTIYF,TGTGCCAGCAGTTACTCGAGGGACATTGGAAACACCATATATTTT
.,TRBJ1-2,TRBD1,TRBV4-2,CASSQVPGQGPGGYTF,TGTGCCAGCAGCCAGGTGCCGGGACAGGGTCCAGGCGGCTACACCTTC
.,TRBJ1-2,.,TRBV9,CASSVGQAYGYTF,TGTGCCAGCAGCGTAGGGCAGGCCTATGGCTACACCTTC
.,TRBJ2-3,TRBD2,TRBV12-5,CASGLSPGLAGGGTDTQYF,TGTGCTAGTGGTTTGTCCCCGGGACTAGCGGGGGGGGGCACAGATACGCAGTATTTT
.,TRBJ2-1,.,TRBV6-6,CASSYTTSYNEQFF,TGTGCCAGCAGTTACACTACTAGTTACAATGAGCAGTTCTTC
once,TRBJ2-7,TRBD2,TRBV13,CASSSGLASYEQYF,TGTGCCAGCAGCTCGGGACTAGCGTCCTACGAGCAGTACTTC
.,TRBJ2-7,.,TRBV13,CASSLRLSSYEQYF,TGTGCCAGCAGCCTCCGACTGAGCTCCTACGAGCAGTACTTC
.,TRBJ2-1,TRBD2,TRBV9,CASGTSGLSEQFF,TGTGCCAGCGGGACTAGCGGGCTCTCTGAGCAGTTCTTC
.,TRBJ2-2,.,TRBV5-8,CASSGPENTGELFF,TGTGCCAGCAGCGGGCCCGAGAACACCGGGGAGCTGTTTTTT
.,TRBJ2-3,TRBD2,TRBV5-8,CASSGLAGGTDTQYF,TGTGCCAGCAGCGGACTAGCGGGGGGCACAGATACGCAGTATTTT
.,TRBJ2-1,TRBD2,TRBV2,CASSAGRAGGPGNEQFF,TGTGCCAGCAGTGCCGGCCGAGCGGGGGGGCCGGGGAATGAGCAGTTCTTC
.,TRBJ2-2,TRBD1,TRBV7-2,CASSPDRAGELFF,TGTGCCAGCAGCCCCGACAGGGCCGGGGAGCTGTTTTTT
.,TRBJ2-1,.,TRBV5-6,CASSLGALVTPYNEQFF,TGTGCCAGCAGCTTGGGGGCACTAGTTACCCCCTACAATGAGCAGTTCTTC
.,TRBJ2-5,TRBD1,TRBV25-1,CASSEWGQYQETQYF,TGTGCCAGCAGTGAATGGGGACAGTACCAAGAGACCCAGTACTTC
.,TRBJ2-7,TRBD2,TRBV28,CASSWAGLVYEQYF,TGTGCCAGCAGTTGGGCGGGACTAGTCTACGAGCAGTACTTC
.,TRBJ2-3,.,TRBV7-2,CASSSSGWDTDTQYF,TGTGCCAGCAGCTCAAGCGGGTGGGACACAGATACGCAGTATTTT
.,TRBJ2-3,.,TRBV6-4,CASSDPSEDTQYF,TGTGCCAGCAGTGACCCTAGCGAAGATACGCAGTATTTT
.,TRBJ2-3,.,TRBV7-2,CASSSIVADTQYF,TGTGCCAGCAGCTCAATAGTGGCAGATACGCAGTATTTT
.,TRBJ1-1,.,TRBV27,CASSLDRNTEAFF,TGTGCCAGCAGTTTGGACAGGAACACTGAAGCTTTCTTT
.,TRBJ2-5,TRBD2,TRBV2,CASSDTLAGQETQYF,TGTGCCAGCAGTGATACGCTAGCGGGCCAAGAGACCCAGTACTTC
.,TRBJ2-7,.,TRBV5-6,CASSLGQTRFNDEQYF,TGTGCCAGCAGCTTGGGACAGACTAGGTTCAACGACGAGCAGTACTTC